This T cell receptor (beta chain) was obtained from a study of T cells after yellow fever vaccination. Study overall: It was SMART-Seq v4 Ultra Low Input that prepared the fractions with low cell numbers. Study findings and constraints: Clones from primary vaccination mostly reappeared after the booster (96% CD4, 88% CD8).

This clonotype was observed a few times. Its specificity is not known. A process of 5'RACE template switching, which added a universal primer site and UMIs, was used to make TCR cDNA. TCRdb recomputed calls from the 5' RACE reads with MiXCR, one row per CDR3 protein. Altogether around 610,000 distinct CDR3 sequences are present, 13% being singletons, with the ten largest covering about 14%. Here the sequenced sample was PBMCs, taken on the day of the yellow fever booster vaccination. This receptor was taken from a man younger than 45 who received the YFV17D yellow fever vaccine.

This CDR3 is CATSAQGWNQPQHF. DNA for the CDR3: TGTGCCACCAGTGCGCAGGGCTGGAATCAGCCCCAGCATTTT. V is TRBV24-1 and J is TRBJ1-5; D perhaps matches TRBD1 (5 bases). The ends were cut back, 5 bases at V and 4 bases at J, with 11 bases in the middle. The CDR3 sequence is 14 residues long. Germline-derived CDR1 and CDR2 are KGHDR and SFDVKD.